This TCR beta chain originates from a study of cytomegalovirus exposure and HLA in healthy donors. Across the whole study: The Caucasian-associated ancestry cluster held under 90% of a few hundred genotyped donors.

Primers included in the PCR were 60 Vbeta and 13 Jbeta primers. The repertoire was sequenced with immunoSEQ multiplex PCR; TCRdb's copy has only in-frame clones and lacks some. The repertoire holds over 150,000 clones, around 63% seen once, with just under 4.5% in the top ten. Per the germline V gene, CDR1 is SQVTM and CDR2 is ANQGSEA. The CDR3 has 17 residues. V lost 1 base to trimming and J lost 1 base; unmatched junction nucleotides: 6. The sequenced sample consisted of PBMCs. The receptor was derived from a woman between 18 and 30 years old in good health and CMV-seropositive. This chain connects TRBV29-1 to TRBJ2-6; 8 bases match TRBD1. The CDR3 is CSVEGGTGRSGANVLTF. CDR3 nucleotide sequence: TGCAGCGTTGAAGGGGGGACAGGAAGGTCTGGGGCCAACGTCCTGACTTTC.